These 32 T cell receptor beta chains originate from one sample sequenced in a study of CD8+CD57+ T cells in acquired aplastic anemia. Only patients with CD8+CD57+ cell expansion on flow cytometry were chosen for sequencing. Genomic DNA acted as the template from which TCR beta VDJ combination and CDR3 sequence profiling were carried out. TCRdb analysed the reads with MiXCR anew, one entry per CDR3 protein. The sample lists around 150,000 distinct CDR3 sequences; 40% to 55% were seen once. Sequenced input: sorted CD4+, CD8+, or CD8+CD57+ T cells (not recorded which) from PBMCs. These receptors all come from a human donor with aplastic anemia.

This clonotype appeared many times. This chain uses TRBV7-2 with TRBJ1-5; TRBD1 matches 8 bases. This CDR3 is 15 amino acids long. CDR1 and CDR2 from the germline V gene are SGHTA and FQGNSA. J lost 6 bases, V lost 5 bases, and 9 bases had no gene match. CDR3 sequence reads: CASSRDRIEGQPQHF. CDR3 in DNA: TGTGCCAGCAGCCGGGACAGGATAGAGGGTCAGCCCCAGCATTTT.

This clonotype occurred many times. V usage is TRBV5-4 and J usage is TRBJ1-4, with TRBD1 identical over 9 bases. After removal of 4 bases from V and 7 bases from J, the junction contained 5 bases not matched to a gene. The CDR3 has 14 residues. Germline lookup yields CDR1 SGHNT and CDR2 YYREEE (reference sequence). CDR3 sequence: CASSPPGQGEKLFF. The CDR3 coding sequence is TGTGCCAGCAGCCCACCGGGACAGGGTGAAAAACTGTTTTTT.

This clonotype was observed once. The genes are TRBV20-1 and TRBJ2-5; 8 bases map to TRBD2. The CDR3 is 13 amino acids. V lost 6 bases, J lost 4 bases, and 7 bases stayed unmatched. In germline, CDR1 is DFQATT, CDR2 SNEGSKA (reference sequence). The DNA for the CDR3 is TGCAGTGCCCGGGGGGGCGGTAGAGAGACCCAGTACTTC. Encoded protein: CSARGGGRETQYF.

The V call is TRBV7-8, the J call TRBJ1-3; D is perhaps TRBD1 (5 bases). This CDR3 comprises 14 residues. Germline V gene sequence: CDR1 SGHVS, CDR2 FQNEAQ. The germline V and J ends were trimmed by 3 bases and 5 bases, with 11 bases remaining between them. CDR3 sequence (DNA): TGTGCCAGCAGCTTTGTAGGGACTCGAAACACCATATATTTT. Encoded protein: CASSFVGTRNTIYF.

This chain links TRBV10-3 with TRBJ2-1; D possibly matches TRBD1 or TRBD2 (6 bases each). The CDR3 totals 14 residues. V lost 0 bases, J lost 5 bases, and 8 bases lay in between. CDR1 ENHRY and CDR2 SYGVKD come from the germline V gene. CDR3 DNA: TGTGCCATCAGTGAGTCTGGGGGGCACAATGAGCAGTTCTTC. This sequence encodes CAISESGGHNEQFF.

This clonotype was detected only a few times. The chain carries TRBV4-3 and TRBJ1-2; D might be TRBD1 (5 bases). V lost 0 bases to trimming and J lost 4 bases, with 21 bases between them. This CDR3 spans 18 amino acids. Germline V CDR1 and CDR2: LGHNA, YSLEER. CDR3 DNA: TGCGCCAGCAGCCAAGAGCTCCCGCAGGGACGGCGGACCTATGGCTACACCTTC. It translates to CASSQELPQGRRTYGYTF.

The chain recombines TRBV5-1 with TRBJ2-7; D perhaps matches TRBD2 (5 bases). V lost 5 bases and J lost 0, with 15 bases in between. The CDR3 length is 15 residues. Germline CDR1 and CDR2: SGHRS and YFSETQ. The DNA for the CDR3 is TGCGCCAGCAGACCCCTCCTGACTAACTCCTACGAGCAGTACTTC. This gives the protein CASRPLLTNSYEQYF.

There are many counts of this clonotype. V is TRBV6-1 and J is TRBJ2-2, with TRBD1 as a possible D gene (5 bases). With 8 bases removed from V and 5 bases from J, the gap between germline ends came to 9 bases. Germline V lookup: CDR1 MNHNS, CDR2 SASEGT. This CDR3 has 12 amino acids. The CDR3 sequence is CASAPGTGELFF. The CDR3 DNA is TGTGCCAGCGCCCCAGGGACCGGGGAGCTGTTTTTT.

This clonotype occurred a few times. Being one base from a much bigger clone, this may be a read error. CDR3 protein: CASSLQGYRETQYF. The DNA for the CDR3 is TGTGCCAGCAGCTTACAGGGGTACCGAGAGACCCAGTACTTC. This rearrangement joins TRBV7-2 to TRBJ2-5; tentative D call: TRBD1 (6 bases). CDR1 and CDR2 from the germline V gene are SGHTA and FQGNSA. The CDR3 runs to 14 residues. Deletions cut 2 bases from V and 4 bases from J, with 11 bases between.

A remark on this clonotype: The junction shows a germline mismatch at one end, possibly a read error. V gene TRBV6-4 combines with J gene TRBJ1-6, with TRBD1 as a possible D gene (5 bases). The CDR3 length is 13 residues. Germline V gene sequence: CDR1 MRHNA, CDR2 SNTAGT. This CDR3 is CVSSVGGLSPLHF. The CDR3 region has the DNA TGTGTCAGCAGTGTTGGGGGTCTGTCACCCCTCCACTTT.

This rearrangement joins TRBV29-1 to TRBJ2-5; 9 nucleotides align to TRBD2. J was trimmed by 9 bases and V by 7 bases; bases with no gene match: 21. CDR3 length equals 16 residues. Germline V gives CDR1 SQVTM, CDR2 ANQGSEA. CDR3 residues: CSGALRRLAGRDAQYF. CDR3 sequence (DNA): TGCAGCGGAGCTCTTAGAAGGCTAGCGGGGAGAGATGCCCAGTACTTC.

The chain recombines TRBV28 with TRBJ2-2; D is ambiguous. The germline V gene encodes CDR1 MDHEN and CDR2 SYDVKM. There are 15 residues in the CDR3. V dropped 2 bases and J dropped 1 base, with 8 bases sitting between them. The CDR3 region is CASSLNQLNTGELFF. The CDR3 DNA sequence: TGTGCCAGCAGTTTAAACCAGTTGAACACCGGGGAGCTGTTTTTT. The whole variable domain, remainder taken from reference TRBV28 and TRBJ2-2, is DVKVTQSSRYLVKRTGEKVFLECVQDMDHENMFWYRQDPGLGLRLIYFSYDVKMKEKGDIPEGYSVSREKKERFSLILESASTNQTSMYLCASSLNQLNTGELFFGEGSRLTVL.

This sequence joins TRBV11-2 and TRBJ1-2, with D possibly TRBD1 on 5 matching bases. In germline, CDR1 is SGHAT, CDR2 FQNNGV. V lost 5 bases and J 6 bases, leaving 22 bases between the germline ends. The CDR3 extends over 16 amino acids. The CDR3: CASSPTKGRHGDGYTF. The CDR3 bases are TGTGCCAGCAGCCCAACTAAGGGGAGACATGGAGATGGCTACACCTTC. Based on the CDR3 plus reference TRBV11-2 and TRBJ1-2, the full variable domain is EAGVAQSPRYKIIEKRQSVAFWCNPISGHATLYWYQQILGQGPKLLIQFQNNGVVDDSQLPKDRFSAERLKGVDSTLKIQPAKLEDSAVYLCASSPTKGRHGDGYTFGSGTRLTVV.

There are many counts of this clonotype. DNA for the CDR3: TGCAGCGCTAGGGACGGGCAAGCCAAAAACATTCAGTACTTC. This codes for CSARDGQAKNIQYF. This chain links TRBV29-1 with TRBJ2-4; D is tentatively TRBD1 or TRBD2 (5 bases each). The CDR3 sequence is 14 residues long. Between the trimmed V and J ends, which lost 7 bases and 0 bases, there was a span of 13 bases. Germline V lookup: CDR1 SQVTM, CDR2 ANQGSEA.

This clonotype was picked up many times. V is TRBV12-3 or TRBV12-4 and J is TRBJ2-1, with 11 bases aligning to TRBD2. The CDR3 covers 15 residues. The junction had 2 bases not matched to a gene; V was cut back by 3 bases and J by 4 bases. As DNA, the CDR3 is TGTGCCAGCAGTTTGGGACTAGCGGTTTACAATGAGCAGTTCTTC. This gives the protein CASSLGLAVYNEQFF.

This clonotype occurred many times. The chain links TRBV6-1 to TRBJ2-7, with a possible D match to TRBD1 (5 bases). Germline V gene lookup returns CDR1 MNHNS and CDR2 SASEGT. V lost 7 bases to trimming and J lost 2 bases, with 21 bases between them. The CDR3 length is 16 residues. The CDR3 DNA follows: TGTGCCAGCACTAACGACGCCGGGTTAGGGGCCTACGAGCAGTACTTC. Translated: CASTNDAGLGAYEQYF.

This chain joins TRBV11-2 and TRBJ1-6; D not resolved. The germline gives CDR1 SGHAT, CDR2 FQNNGV. The V end was cut by 2 bases, the J end by 7 bases, with 12 bases between. The CDR3 extends over 15 amino acids. Here the CDR3 DNA reads TGTGCCAGCAGCTTAACGGACTCGGGGAATTCACCCCTCCACTTT. Its translation: CASSLTDSGNSPLHF.

V is TRBV11-1 and J is TRBJ2-1, with TRBD2 identical over 13 bases. From germline, CDR1 is SGHAT and CDR2 FQDESV (reference sequence). With V trimmed by 3 bases and J by 10 bases, 3 bases remained unmatched. This CDR3 is built from 14 residues. The CDR3 spells CASSLTSGRWEQFF. For the CDR3, the DNA is TGTGCCAGCAGCTTGACTAGCGGGAGGTGGGAGCAGTTCTTC.

As for this clonotype: A much larger clone lies a single base off, so this may be a read error. The conserved closing phenylalanine or tryptophan is absent in this CDR3, likely reflecting a read error. V and J are TRBV4-2 and TRBJ2-2, with D perhaps matching TRBD2 (6 bases). CDR3 length: 15 amino acids. Germline values: CDR1 LGHNA, CDR2 YNFKEQ. With 2 bases removed from V and 6 bases from J, the gap between germline ends came to 13 bases. As DNA, the CDR3 is TGTGCCAGCAGCCAATCGGGTAGCGGTGCCGGGGAGCTGTTTCTT. Translating gives CASSQSGSGAGELFL.

This clonotype was recorded at least ten times. J is TRBJ2-2 and V is TRBV9; 7 nucleotides align to TRBD2. CDR3 size: 15 residues. The junction had 3 bases not matched to a gene; V was cut back by 0 bases and J by 4 bases. The germline CDR1 and CDR2 sequences are SGDLS and YYNGEE. The CDR3 spells CASSVVSGTTGELFF. Written as DNA, the CDR3 is TGTGCCAGCAGCGTAGTAAGCGGGACCACCGGGGAGCTGTTTTTT.

This clonotype was observed at least ten times. One junction end does not reproduce the germline sequence, and a read error may be involved. The rearrangement joins TRBV5-1 to TRBJ2-2; 7 bases fit TRBD2. This CDR3 has 16 residues. The germline V gene encodes CDR1 SGHRS and CDR2 YFSETQ. The DNA of the CDR3 is TGCGCCAGCAGCTTCCTAGGACTAGAGCTAACACCGGGGAGGGATTTT. Translating it yields CASSFLGLELTPGRDF.

The chain couples TRBV30 to TRBJ2-2; a possible D gene is TRBD2 (5 bases). The germline V gene encodes CDR1 GTSNPN and CDR2 SVGIG (reference sequence). The V and J ends lost 6 bases and 6 bases respectively, with 17 bases between them. The CDR3 runs 14 residues. The DNA of the CDR3 is TGTGCCTGCCCACTAGGACTCCCCCCCGGGGAGCTGTTTTTT. The encoded protein is CACPLGLPPGELFF.

This chain joins TRBV15 and TRBJ2-3; possible D gene TRBD2, 5 bases. The V gene's germline CDR1 is LNHNV and CDR2 YYDKDF (reference sequence). This CDR3 region has 12 residues. V lost 3 bases, J lost 8 bases, and 9 bases lay in between. CDR3 DNA: TGTGCCACCAGCAGGACCGGGATTACGCAGTATTTT. Translating it yields CATSRTGITQYF.

This clonotype showed up many times. The J gene is TRBJ2-7, the V gene TRBV28; the D is unclear. Germline-derived CDR1 and CDR2 are MDHEN and SYDVKM. The CDR3 is 14 residues long. The V end lost 4 bases, the J end lost 4 bases, and 14 bases lay between the germline ends. The CDR3 DNA follows: TGTGCCAGCAGTTCATTTGGGCCGCCATACGAGCAGTACTTC. Its protein product is CASSSFGPPYEQYF.

The chain links TRBV2 to TRBJ2-6; D call uncertain. The germline V gene has CDR1 SNHLY and CDR2 FYNNEI. V dropped 5 bases and J dropped 0 bases, with 8 bases sitting between them. This CDR3 has 15 amino acids. This chain's CDR3 is CASSLSISGANVLTF. In nucleotides, the CDR3 is TGTGCCAGCAGTTTATCCATCTCTGGGGCCAACGTCCTGACTTTC.

There are many counts of this clonotype. The CDR3 reads CASSAGGADTNYGYTF. In nucleotides, the CDR3 is TGTGCCAGCAGCGCCGGAGGGGCGGATACTAACTATGGCTACACCTTC. The rearrangement uses TRBV9 and TRBJ1-2; a weak D match, TRBD1 (5 bases). Germline CDR1 SGDLS, CDR2 YYNGEE. V lost 3 bases to trimming and J lost 0 bases, with 15 bases between them. The CDR3 has 16 amino acids.

Ten or more counts support this clonotype. The V and J genes are TRBV7-9 and TRBJ2-2; weak D call: TRBD2 (5 bases). The CDR3 is 14 residues long. The germline V and J ends were trimmed by 5 bases and 1 base, with 8 bases remaining between them. Germline V gives CDR1 SEHNR, CDR2 FQNEAQ (reference sequence). CDR3 sequence reads: CASSPEVNTGELFF. In DNA form, the CDR3 reads TGTGCCAGCAGCCCGGAGGTGAACACCGGGGAGCTGTTTTTT.

This clonotype came up many times. This sequence joins TRBV6-4 and TRBJ2-6; D remains ambiguous. V was shortened by 8 bases and J by 5 bases, with 16 bases between the two germline ends. This CDR3 region has 15 residues. CDR1 is MRHNA, CDR2 SNTAGT, per germline. CDR3 protein: CASAPSQSRANVLTF. CDR3 in DNA: TGTGCCAGCGCCCCCTCACAATCTAGGGCCAACGTCCTGACTTTC.

This chain joins TRBV7-3 and TRBJ2-3; D is unresolved. V shed 1 base and J shed 6 bases, with 8 bases lying between them. Germline V gene sequence: CDR1 SGHTA, CDR2 FQGTGA. The CDR3 totals 13 residues. CDR3 sequence reads: CASSLMITDTQYF. The CDR3 nucleotides read TGTGCCAGCAGCTTAATGATCACCGATACGCAGTATTTT.

In this sample, this clonotype turned up many times. V usage is TRBV9 and J usage is TRBJ2-5; tentatively, D is TRBD2 (5 bases). The germline V gene has CDR1 SGDLS and CDR2 YYNGEE. This CDR3 comprises 14 residues. Trimming removed 4 bases from V and 2 bases from J, with 12 bases in between. The CDR3 DNA follows: TGTGCCAGCAGCCTCGGACTCGGTCAAGAGACCCAGTACTTC. Its translation is CASSLGLGQETQYF.

The chain recombines TRBV25-1 with TRBJ1-5, with TRBD1 matching 8 bases. V was clipped by 6 bases and J by 7 bases; unmatched bases: 8. The germline CDR1 and CDR2 sequences are MGHDK and SYGVNS. The CDR3 runs to 14 residues. The CDR3 reads CASSRQGRNQPQHF. In DNA, the CDR3 is TGTGCCAGCAGCAGACAGGGGCGGAACCAGCCCCAGCATTTT. The full variable domain, completed using reference TRBV25-1 and TRBJ1-5, is EADIYQTPRYLVIGTGKKITLECSQTMGHDKMYWYQQDPGMELHLIHYSYGVNSTEKGDLSSESTVSRIRTEHFPLTLESARPSHTSQYLCASSRQGRNQPQHFGDGTRLSIL.

This clonotype was counted only a few times. A much larger clone lies a single base off, so this may be a read error. Here the CDR3 reads CASSRLGTVGTEAFF. The CDR3 nucleotides are TGTGCCAGCAGCCGATTGGGGACAGTAGGCACTGAAGCTTTCTTT. The chain links TRBV14 to TRBJ1-1; 7 bases are shared with TRBD1. In germline, CDR1 is SGHDN, CDR2 FVKESK. This CDR3 contains 15 residues. Trimming took 4 bases from V and 4 from J; bases not matched to a gene: 9. The complete variable domain, with remaining parts taken from reference TRBV14 and TRBJ1-1, reads EAGVTQFPSHSVIEKGQTVTLRCDPISGHDNLYWYRRVMGKEIKFLLHFVKESKQDESGMPNNRFLAERTGGTYSTLKVQPAELEDSGVYFCASSRLGTVGTEAFFGQGTRLTVV.